Listed below are T cell receptor beta chains from one sample, sequenced in a study of PD-L1 blockade in urothelial cancer. Method: immunoSEQ multiplex PCR; TCRdb's copy keeps in-frame clones and lacks some. The sample records tens of thousands of clones, around 81% being singletons. The sample was PBMCs, taken around atezolizumab (anti-PD-L1) treatment. All receptors come from a man aged 40-55 years with urothelial cancer. Both conserved end residues are part of each CDR3. Each record gives: D gene, V gene, clone size, J gene, CDR3 length, CDR3 DNA, CDR3 protein. D genes are given only for firm matches. Clone size appears in some rows only: once, few, many, or a class for an expanded clone.

>NA|TRBV5-5|NA|TRBJ1-5|15
TGTGCCAGCAGCTTGGGGGGGGACCACAATCAGCCCCAGCATTTT
CASSLGGDHNQPQHF
>NA|TRBV29-1|NA|TRBJ1-2|11
TGCAGCGATGTAGGGGCGCCTGGCTACACCTTC
CSDVGAPGYTF
>NA|TRBV19|NA|TRBJ2-5|14
TGTGCCAGTAGCCTGTACGGGACTTGGGAGACCCAGTACTTC
CASSLYGTWETQYF
>NA|TRBV29-1|NA|TRBJ1-1|13
TGCAGCGTAGCGGGACGTTTGAACACTGAAGCTTTCTTT
CSVAGRLNTEAFF
>NA|TRBV2|few|TRBJ2-7|15
TGTGCCAGCAGCGCCCCCGGATTCGAGGATTACGAGCAGTACTTC
CASSAPGFEDYEQYF
>TRBD2|TRBV2|once|TRBJ2-1|17
TGTGCCAGCCTAGGACTAGCGGGAGCGGAGAGAAGAAATGAGCAGTTCTTC
CASLGLAGAERRNEQFF
>NA|TRBV30|once|TRBJ1-2|16
TGTGCCTGGAGTAGAGAGTTGGGGGGGTCCTTAACGGGCTACACCTTC
CAWSRELGGSLTGYTF
>NA|TRBV4-1|NA|TRBJ2-1|15
TGCGCCAGCAGCCAAGACGGGGGTAGCCTTAATGAGCAGTTCTTC
CASSQDGGSLNEQFF
>NA|TRBV30|NA|TRBJ2-5|13
TGTGCCGGCCAGCAAACAGTACAAGAGACCCAGTACTTC
CAGQQTVQETQYF
>TRBD2|TRBV13|NA|TRBJ2-3|17
TGTGCCAGCAGCTTCCGACCGGGAGGGGAACTTGATCATACGCAGTATTTT
CASSFRPGGELDHTQYF
>NA|TRBV7-2|few|TRBJ2-4|14
TGTGCCAGCAGCCTGGAGAAGGCCAAAAACATTCAGTACTTC
CASSLEKAKNIQYF
>TRBD2|TRBV30|NA|TRBJ2-7|14
TGTGCCTGGAGAGGACTAGTGGGCACCTACGAGCAGTACTTC
CAWRGLVGTYEQYF
>TRBD2|TRBV11-2|NA|TRBJ2-7|14
TGTGCCAGCAGCTTGGTAGCGGGAGGCCTCGGGCAGTACTTC
CASSLVAGGLGQYF
>NA|TRBV18|NA|TRBJ1-1|14
TGTGCCAGCTCGCAAGGGGGGGGCCTCACTGAAGCTTTCTTT
CASSQGGGLTEAFF
>TRBD2|TRBV9|NA|TRBJ2-2|18
TGTGCCAGCAGCCCCCGAGCGACTAGCGGGAAGGGCGCCGGGGAGCTGTTTTTT
CASSPRATSGKGAGELFF
>NA|TRBV7-2|NA|TRBJ2-6|18
TGTGCCAGCAGCTTAAAAGGCACAGCTTCCCCTGGGGCCAACGTCCTGACTTTC
CASSLKGTASPGANVLTF
>NA|TRBV28|once|TRBJ1-5|15
TGTGCCAGCAGTTTAACCGGGTCCCTCAATCAGCCCCAGCATTTT
CASSLTGSLNQPQHF
>NA|TRBV20-1|NA|TRBJ1-2|9
TGCACGGGTTTGCGTGGCTACACCTTC
CTGLRGYTF
>NA|TRBV2|NA|TRBJ2-2|13
TGTGCCAGCAATTTTGGGGGGACCGGGGAGCTGTTTTTT
CASNFGGTGELFF
>NA|TRBV25-1|NA|TRBJ1-2|12
TGTGCCATTAAGGGTGAGGAGGCTGGCTACACCTTC
CAIKGEEAGYTF
>NA|TRBV9|NA|TRBJ1-1|14
TGTGCCAGCAGCGTTGAAGGGGGATCGGCTGAAGCTTTCTTT
CASSVEGGSAEAFF
>NA|TRBV6-5|few|TRBJ2-2|14
TGTGCCACGACTAGTCCGGCCGCAACCGGGGAGCTGTTTTTT
CATTSPAATGELFF
>TRBD2|TRBV5-6|NA|TRBJ2-7|15
TGTGCCAGCATGCGACCGGGACTAGCGACCTACGAGCAGTACTTC
CASMRPGLATYEQYF
>TRBD1|TRBV28|NA|TRBJ2-7|14
TGTGCCAGCAGTAGGACAGGGCAAACCTACGAGCAGTACTTC
CASSRTGQTYEQYF
>NA|TRBV6-6|few|TRBJ1-2|14
TGTGCCAGCAGTTACGGTCAGGGTAACTATGGCTACACCTTC
CASSYGQGNYGYTF
>TRBD1|TRBV7-2|few|TRBJ1-1|14
TGTGCCAGCAGCTTCCTCCGACAGGGCACTGAAGCTTTCTTT
CASSFLRQGTEAFF
>TRBD1|TRBV28|NA|TRBJ1-1|16
TGTGCCAGCAGCAGAGGGGTAAACAGGGGAAAGACTGAAGCTTTCTTT
CASSRGVNRGKTEAFF
>NA|TRBV30|NA|TRBJ2-2|16
TGTGCCTGGAGTCCCCGCCCCCTATTGCCCACCGGGGAGCTGTTTTTT
CAWSPRPLLPTGELFF
>TRBD1|TRBV7-2|NA|TRBJ2-5|15
TGTGCCAGCAGCTTAGTGTGGGACAGGGAAGAGACCCAGTACTTC
CASSLVWDREETQYF